Detailed here is one T cell receptor beta chain. The antigen is unknown. The junction shows a germline mismatch at one end, possibly a read error. This CDR3 is 15 amino acids long. Germline V CDR1 and CDR2: MNHEY, SVGAGI. The investigators made TCR beta cDNA from roughly 0.55 ug total RNA, using a constant-region primer. The TCR beta library was amplified through three nested multiplex PCR rounds in a modified ARM-PCR procedure. Both of the initial two PCR rounds ran for approximately 11 cycles and employed TRBV1-TRBV30 forward primers alongside a C-beta reverse primer. TCRdb reanalysed the multiplex PCR reads using MiXCR and keeps one entry per CDR3 protein. The sample includes tens of thousands of distinct CDR3 sequences, 55% to 75% of them seen just once. Investigators took RNA and DNA out together from roughly 21-30 mg of unsorted bulk tissue. This specimen comes from a study of tumor-infiltrating lymphocytes in primary liver carcinoma.

Study-wide points: Present in all five tumor regions were only about 7-25% of the top clones.

The specimen sequenced was liver tumor tissue from sampling region 2. The subset denotes: tumor region T2, inferior pole. This clonotype was obtained from a man aged 40-55 years with primary liver carcinoma and hepatitis B virus infection. This chain links TRBV6-5 with TRBJ2-5; 8 nucleotides agree with TRBD1. CDR3 in amino acids: CARSSYRGFQETQYF. CDR3 bases: TGTGCCAGGAGCTCGTACAGGGGGTTCCAAGAGACCCAATACTTC.